The next 20 T cell receptor beta chains were all read from a single sample in a study of blood T cell repertoires in COVID-19. The data were produced by immunoSEQ multiplex PCR, yet TCRdb's version contains in-frame clones alone and is incomplete. The data hold a few hundred thousand clones, with around 87% observed a single time. The sequencing input was PBMCs or T cells enriched from blood (not recorded which). These receptors originate from a man aged 30 to 39 who had recovered from COVID-19.

This chain joins TRBV7-6 and TRBJ2-1, with TRBD1 matching 12 bases. The CDR3 length is 18 residues. Germline V gene data show CDR1 as SGHVS and CDR2 as FNYEAQ. The V and J ends lost 5 bases and 7 bases, in that order; junction bases with no gene match: 15. For the CDR3, the DNA is TGTGCCAGCAGCCGTCTTCAGGGACAGGGGGCACTTAGGAATGAGCAGTTCTTC. Protein: CASSRLQGQGALRNEQFF.

The chain couples TRBV9 to TRBJ2-1; possibly TRBD2 for D (6 bases). The V end lost 0 bases, the J end lost 1 base, and 8 bases lay between the germline ends. The CDR3 is 15 residues long. Germline V lookup: CDR1 SGDLS, CDR2 YYNGEE. The CDR3 loop is CASSVAGESYNEQFF. DNA for the CDR3: TGTGCCAGCAGCGTAGCGGGGGAGTCCTACAATGAGCAGTTCTTC.

V and J are TRBV24-1 and TRBJ1-4, with 7 positions matching TRBD1. CDR1 is KGHDR, CDR2 SFDVKD, per germline. V lost 5 bases and J lost 7; bases outside the gene matches: 12. This CDR3 has 16 amino acids. In nucleotides, the CDR3 is TGTGCCACCAGTGGCCTTCTTTTATACAGGGGTGAAAAACTGTTTTTT. It codes for CATSGLLLYRGEKLFF.

This clone appeared a single time. The chain couples TRBV27 to TRBJ2-7, with D possibly being TRBD2 (5 bases). The CDR3 runs 13 residues. Trimming pared 9 bases from V and 5 bases from J, leaving 17 bases between. Germline assignment: CDR1 MNHEY and CDR2 SMNVEV (reference sequence). CDR3 nucleotide sequence: TGTGCCAGTTCTCGGGCCCGAGGGAACGAGCAGTACTTC. Its translation: CASSRARGNEQYF.

V and J are TRBV15 and TRBJ2-1; 7 positions agree with TRBD2. In germline, CDR1 is LNHNV, CDR2 YYDKDF (reference sequence). V shed 9 bases, J shed 0 bases, and the junction held 8 bases outside the gene matches. This CDR3 spans 15 amino acids. The CDR3 nucleotides are TGTGCCACAAAGCGTGCGGGGGACTCCTACAATGAGCAGTTCTTC. It codes for CATKRAGDSYNEQFF.

V gene TRBV30 combines with J gene TRBJ1-1, with D possibly being TRBD1 (5 bases). This CDR3 has 14 amino acids. V gave up 5 bases and J gave up 2 bases, with 15 bases separating them. From germline, CDR1 is GTSNPN and CDR2 SVGIG (reference sequence). The CDR3 loop is CAWLTGVTNTEAFF. The DNA for the CDR3 is TGTGCCTGGCTGACGGGGGTCACTAACACTGAAGCTTTCTTT.

Only one count was recorded for this clone. The V and J genes are TRBV25-1 and TRBJ2-3; 10 nucleotides align to TRBD1. CDR3 length: 15 amino acids. CDR1 is MGHDK, CDR2 SYGVNS, per germline. V shed 4 bases, J shed 6 bases, and the junction held 7 bases outside the gene matches. Here the CDR3 reads CASSALDRGDDTQYF. CDR3 DNA sequence: TGTGCCAGCAGTGCCTTGGACAGGGGGGATGATACGCAGTATTTT.

This chain joins TRBV9 and TRBJ2-1; 7 nucleotides align to TRBD1. CDR1 and CDR2 from the germline V gene are SGDLS and YYNGEE. Losses at the gene ends were 1 base for V and 8 bases for J; bases not matched to a gene: 9. CDR3 size: 15 residues. The CDR3 loop is CASSVHPGQRDEQFF. Here the CDR3 DNA reads TGTGCCAGCAGCGTACATCCGGGACAGAGGGATGAGCAGTTCTTC.

The chain joins TRBV11-2 to TRBJ2-7; D is unclear. The V end lost 0 bases, the J end lost 2 bases, and 5 bases lay between the germline ends. Germline loops: CDR1 SGHAT, CDR2 FQNNGV. The CDR3 consists of 13 residues. CDR3 in amino acids: CASSLDAAYEQYF. The CDR3 DNA sequence: TGTGCCAGCAGCTTAGACGCAGCCTACGAGCAGTACTTC.

The chain combines TRBV14 with TRBJ1-2, with D tentatively TRBD1 (5 bases). This CDR3 region has 13 residues. CDR1 and CDR2 from the germline V gene are SGHDN and FVKESK. V shed 7 bases and J shed 4 bases, with 13 bases lying between them. As DNA, the CDR3 is TGTGCCAGCAAAGATGACAGAACCTATGGCTACACCTTC. It codes for CASKDDRTYGYTF.

This sequence joins TRBV2 and TRBJ2-2, with TRBD1 matching over 9 bases. CDR3 length: 17 amino acids. Germline values: CDR1 SNHLY, CDR2 FYNNEI. Trimming removed 7 bases from V and 7 bases from J; junction bases left unmatched: 16. For the CDR3, the DNA is TGTGCCAGCACCAGAACAGGGGGCAAAGTGACAGGCGGGGAGCTGTTTTTT. This codes for CASTRTGGKVTGGELFF.

The rearrangement links TRBV18 to TRBJ1-5; D not resolved. The CDR3 spans 15 residues. The V gene lost 6 bases and the J gene lost 6 bases, with 18 bases spanning the gap. Germline V gene lookup returns CDR1 KGHSH and CDR2 LQKENI. Here the CDR3 reads CASSPREGRVQPQHF. CDR3 DNA sequence: TGTGCCAGCTCCCCCCGGGAGGGTAGAGTTCAGCCCCAGCATTTT. The variable domain in full, completed from reference TRBV18 and TRBJ1-5, reads NAGVMQNPRHLVRRRGQEARLRCSPMKGHSHVYWYRQLPEEGLKFMVYLQKENIIDESGMPKERFSAEFPKEGPSILRIQQVVRGDSAAYFCASSPREGRVQPQHFGDGTRLSIL.

This chain connects TRBV6-4 to TRBJ1-5; maybe TRBD1 (5 bases). The germline gives CDR1 MRHNA, CDR2 SNTAGT. Trimming removed 6 bases from V and 7 bases from J, with 13 bases in between. The CDR3 runs to 13 residues. The CDR3 DNA is TGTGCCAGCAGGGGGGGTACTGGACAGCCCCAGCATTTT. Amino acid sequence: CASRGGTGQPQHF.

The chain recombines TRBV9 with TRBJ1-1, with 10 bases identical to TRBD1. The CDR3 runs 16 residues. Germline V gives CDR1 SGDLS, CDR2 YYNGEE. V dropped 4 bases and J dropped 0; count of bases not matched to a gene: 6. CDR3 amino acids: CASSRQGAQMNTEAFF. The CDR3 nucleotides are TGTGCCAGCAGCAGACAGGGGGCGCAGATGAACACTGAAGCTTTCTTT.

The chain carries TRBV6-5 and TRBJ2-7; 10 positions agree with TRBD1. This CDR3 is 15 amino acids long. V lost 8 bases, J lost 3 bases, and 10 bases stayed unmatched. Germline values: CDR1 MNHEY, CDR2 SVGAGI. The CDR3 here is CASSLRGQGGYEQYF. The CDR3, as DNA: TGTGCCAGCTCCCTGAGAGGACAGGGGGGCTACGAGCAGTACTTC.

V and J are TRBV4-1 and TRBJ1-5, with D perhaps matching TRBD1 (5 bases). This CDR3 is 16 amino acids long. Trimming removed 1 base from V and 6 bases from J, with 16 bases in between. Germline CDR1 and CDR2: MGHRA and YSYEKL. DNA of the CDR3: TGCGCCAGCAGCCAAGTGCAGCAGGGCGGGGGTCAGCCCCAGCATTTT. It encodes CASSQVQQGGGQPQHF.

V usage is TRBV30 and J usage is TRBJ1-5; D ambiguous. Per germline, CDR1 GTSNPN and CDR2 SVGIG (reference sequence). The CDR3 spans 13 residues. Trimming removed 4 bases from V and 5 bases from J, with 12 bases in between. CDR3 coding DNA: TGTGCCTGGAATATCGTGAGGGATCAGCCCCAGCATTTT. Translating it yields CAWNIVRDQPQHF.

The chain joins TRBV14 to TRBJ1-3; no clear D gene. This CDR3 spans 14 amino acids. V was trimmed by 2 bases and J by 1 base, leaving 6 bases between them. CDR1 is SGHDN and CDR2 is FVKESK in the germline V gene. CDR3: CASSQTRSGNTIYF. The CDR3 DNA reads as TGTGCCAGCAGCCAAACTCGGTCTGGAAACACCATATATTTT.

The rearrangement links TRBV6-4 to TRBJ1-2; D unclear. The CDR3 runs 18 residues. CDR1 MRHNA and CDR2 SNTAGT come from the germline V gene. Deletions cut 0 bases from V and 7 bases from J, with 24 bases between. The CDR3 protein is CASSDSPLEGFPRGGYTF. The CDR3 DNA follows: TGTGCCAGCAGTGACTCGCCCCTCGAAGGGTTCCCTCGGGGTGGCTACACCTTC.

The gene calls are TRBV5-4 and TRBJ2-3; TRBD2 aligns across 14 bases. With V trimmed by 4 bases and J by 1 base, 5 bases remained unmatched. CDR1 is SGHNT and CDR2 is YYREEE in the germline V gene (reference sequence). The CDR3 has 17 residues. The CDR3 region is CASSPGLAGDGTDTQYF. CDR3 coding DNA: TGTGCCAGCAGCCCGGGACTAGCGGGGGACGGCACAGATACGCAGTATTTT. Full variable domain (remainder filled in from reference TRBV5-4 and TRBJ2-3): ETGVTQSPTHLIKTRGQQVTLRCSSQSGHNTVSWYQQALGQGPQFIFQYYREEENGRGNFPPRFSGLQFPNYSSELNVNALELDDSALYLCASSPGLAGDGTDTQYFGPGTRLTVL.